A selection of T cell receptor beta chains follows, all from one sample in a study of blood T cell repertoires in COVID-19. Sequencing was performed with immunoSEQ multiplex PCR; in TCRdb, only in-frame clones are kept and a portion is missing. The sample contains about 150,000 clones, roughly 80% of which appear only once. The sequencing sample was made of peripheral blood. The receptors shown here come from a man aged 60-69 years with acute or convalescent COVID-19. Each CDR3 is given with its conserved first and last residue. D genes are given only for firm matches. Size is omitted from some rows. Given values are once, few, many or a class for expanded clones.

V: TRBV29-1
D: TRBD1
J: TRBJ1-1
size: -
length: 14
DNA: TGCAGCGTAAAAGACGGGACAGCGAACACTGAAGCTTTCTTT
CDR3: CSVKDGTANTEAFF

V: TRBV4-2
D: -
J: TRBJ2-3
size: -
length: 15
DNA: TGTGCCAGCAGCCAAGTACAGGGAGTCGCAGATACGCAGTATTTT
CDR3: CASSQVQGVADTQYF

V: TRBV5-1
D: -
J: TRBJ1-2
size: -
length: 13
DNA: TGCGCCAGCAGCTTGGAAAGCGGCTATGGCTACACCTTC
CDR3: CASSLESGYGYTF

V: TRBV7-2
D: TRBD1
J: TRBJ1-2
size: -
length: 16
DNA: TGTGCCAGCAGCTTACATGGGGCGGGGACAGCAAATGGCTACACCTTC
CDR3: CASSLHGAGTANGYTF

V: TRBV19
D: -
J: TRBJ1-5
size: -
length: 15
DNA: TGTGCCAGTAGAGTCGCCGGTTATAGCAATCAGCCCCAGCATTTT
CDR3: CASRVAGYSNQPQHF

V: TRBV10-3
D: TRBD1
J: TRBJ1-1
size: -
length: 15
DNA: TGTGCCATCAGGACTTCCGGGACAGCGAACACTGAAGCTTTCTTT
CDR3: CAIRTSGTANTEAFF

V: TRBV2
D: TRBD1
J: TRBJ1-6
size: few
length: 13
DNA: TGTGCCAGCAGAGGACAGGGAAATTCACCCCTCCACTTT
CDR3: CASRGQGNSPLHF

V: TRBV7-9
D: -
J: TRBJ1-3
size: -
length: 16
DNA: TGTGCCAGCAGCTTAGTGGCGGTCAGCTCTGGAAACACCATATATTTT
CDR3: CASSLVAVSSGNTIYF

V: TRBV4-1
D: TRBD2
J: TRBJ2-5
size: -
length: 16
DNA: TGCGCCAGCGGAGTTGGCCTCACTAGCGGCCAAGAGACCCAGTACTTC
CDR3: CASGVGLTSGQETQYF

V: TRBV7-9
D: TRBD1
J: TRBJ2-7
size: many
length: 14
DNA: TGTGCCAGCAGCTCACTACAGGGGGCGGGCGAGCAGTACTTC
CDR3: CASSSLQGAGEQYF

V: TRBV6-2/TRBV6-3
D: -
J: TRBJ1-2
size: -
length: 12
DNA: TGTGCCAGCAGTTCGCAGGGACTAAGCTACACCTTC
CDR3: CASSSQGLSYTF

V: TRBV7-2
D: TRBD1
J: TRBJ1-6
size: -
length: 16
DNA: TGTGCCAGCAGCCGGACAGGTGAAACCTATAATTCACCCCTCCACTTT
CDR3: CASSRTGETYNSPLHF

V: TRBV20-1
D: -
J: TRBJ1-2
size: -
length: 11
DNA: TGCAGTGCATCCGCTAACTATGGCTACACCTTC
CDR3: CSASANYGYTF

V: TRBV6-5
D: -
J: TRBJ1-6
size: -
length: 15
DNA: TGTGCCAGCAGTTACTCGATTCGGGATAATTCACCCCTCCACTTT
CDR3: CASSYSIRDNSPLHF

V: TRBV7-2
D: TRBD2
J: TRBJ2-2
size: -
length: 17
DNA: TGTGCCAGCAGCCCCTCTAGCGGGGCCGCGGGCACCGGGGAGCTGTTTTTT
CDR3: CASSPSSGAAGTGELFF

V: TRBV19
D: TRBD2
J: TRBJ2-1
size: -
length: 17
DNA: TGTGCCAGTAGTGGAGGTGGAAGGACTAGCGGGAGCAATGAGCAGTTCTTC
CDR3: CASSGGGRTSGSNEQFF

V: TRBV6-6
D: -
J: TRBJ2-7
size: -
length: 16
DNA: TGTGCCAGCAGACCCCAGGGGCTGGGTGATACCTACGAGCAGTACTTC
CDR3: CASRPQGLGDTYEQYF

V: TRBV9
D: -
J: TRBJ1-2
size: few
length: 14
DNA: TGTGCCAGCAGCGTAGAAGACAGAGACTATGGCTACACCTTC
CDR3: CASSVEDRDYGYTF

V: TRBV4-3
D: -
J: TRBJ1-4
size: -
length: 15
DNA: TGCGCCAGCAGCCAAGATCGGGGAGGGAATGAAAAACTGTTTTTT
CDR3: CASSQDRGGNEKLFF

V: TRBV5-1
D: TRBD1
J: TRBJ1-5
size: -
length: 15
DNA: TGCGCCAGCAGCCCCGCAGGGGGGAGCAATCAGCCCCAGCATTTT
CDR3: CASSPAGGSNQPQHF

V: TRBV5-1
D: -
J: TRBJ2-2
size: -
length: 17
DNA: TGCGCCAGCAGCAGTTTAGCCCCCGGCGGGAAGGGCGGGGAGCTGTTTTTT
CDR3: CASSSLAPGGKGGELFF

V: TRBV19
D: TRBD1
J: TRBJ2-2
size: -
length: 17
DNA: TGTGCCAGTAGTACCCCCCGACAGGGGTTAGGCACCGGGGAGCTGTTTTTT
CDR3: CASSTPRQGLGTGELFF

V: TRBV20-1
D: -
J: TRBJ1-4
size: -
length: 11
DNA: TGCAGTGCTAGAATGGGAGAGAAACTGTTTTTT
CDR3: CSARMGEKLFF

V: TRBV5-1
D: -
J: TRBJ2-1
size: -
length: 13
DNA: TGCGCCAGCAGCTTCGGCGGGGACAATGAGCAGTTCTTC
CDR3: CASSFGGDNEQFF

V: TRBV5-5
D: TRBD2
J: TRBJ2-1
size: -
length: 17
DNA: TGTGCCAGCAGCTTGTGGACTAGCGGGGGGGCTAGAAATGAGCAGTTCTTC
CDR3: CASSLWTSGGARNEQFF

V: TRBV20-1
D: -
J: TRBJ1-5
size: -
length: 14
DNA: TGCAGTGCTAGTCCGTTCACAGGGAACCAGCCCCAGCATTTT
CDR3: CSASPFTGNQPQHF

V: TRBV7-6
D: -
J: TRBJ1-1
size: -
length: 15
DNA: TGTGCCAGCAGCCCAGGGGTGGGATCGAAGACTGAAGCTTTCTTT
CDR3: CASSPGVGSKTEAFF

V: TRBV2
D: -
J: TRBJ2-5
size: -
length: 14
DNA: TGTGCCAGCACTGCGACTAGTAGGACGGAGACCCAGTACTTC
CDR3: CASTATSRTETQYF

V: TRBV10-3
D: -
J: TRBJ2-4
size: -
length: 13
DNA: TGTGCCATCAGTGATGGCCCCAGGGACATTCAGTACTTC
CDR3: CAISDGPRDIQYF

V: TRBV21-1
D: -
J: TRBJ2-7
size: -
length: 17
DNA: TGTGCCAGCAGCAAAGGTCGTTGGGGCAGGGCCTGGGACGAGCAGTACTTC
CDR3: CASSKGRWGRAWDEQYF

V: TRBV7-2
D: -
J: TRBJ2-1
size: -
length: 18
DNA: TGTGCCAGCAGCTTATTAGGGTTGAGCGGGCGGCTGAGCAATGAGCAGTTCTTC
CDR3: CASSLLGLSGRLSNEQFF

V: TRBV3-1/TRBV3-2
D: -
J: TRBJ1-1
size: -
length: 14
DNA: TGTGCCAGCAGCCAAGTCCTAGGGGGCACTGAAGCTTTCTTT
CDR3: CASSQVLGGTEAFF

V: TRBV28
D: TRBD1
J: TRBJ2-7
size: -
length: 13
DNA: TGTGCCAGCACCACAGGGGGTAATTACGAGCAGTACTTC
CDR3: CASTTGGNYEQYF

V: TRBV7-9
D: -
J: TRBJ1-2
size: -
length: 14
DNA: TGTGCCAGCAGCTTAAGAGGGACTTATAATGGCTACACCTTC
CDR3: CASSLRGTYNGYTF

V: TRBV7-8
D: -
J: TRBJ1-1
size: once
length: 14
DNA: TGTGCCAGCAGCTTAAGTCACAGGAACACTGAAGCTTTCTTT
CDR3: CASSLSHRNTEAFF

V: TRBV7-3
D: -
J: TRBJ2-3
size: -
length: 12
DNA: TGTGCCAGCAGCTTCGGCACAGATACGCAGTATTTT
CDR3: CASSFGTDTQYF

V: TRBV4-3
D: -
J: TRBJ1-2
size: once
length: 14
DNA: TGCGCCAGCAGCCAGTCGAGGGGGGGTAGTGGCTACACCTTC
CDR3: CASSQSRGGSGYTF

V: TRBV19
D: TRBD2
J: TRBJ2-1
size: -
length: 16
DNA: TGTGCCAGTAGTATATACGGGACTAGCGGGTTGAATGAGCAGTTCTTC
CDR3: CASSIYGTSGLNEQFF

V: TRBV6-1
D: TRBD1
J: TRBJ2-7
size: once
length: 14
DNA: TGTGCCAGCAGTGAGGGCAGGGGGCTCGGCGAGCAGTACTTC
CDR3: CASSEGRGLGEQYF

V: TRBV19
D: TRBD1
J: TRBJ2-3
size: -
length: 17
DNA: TGTGCCAGTAGTATCTCTCGTCAGGGGGCAACGACAGATACGCAGTATTTT
CDR3: CASSISRQGATTDTQYF

V: TRBV5-1
D: TRBD1
J: TRBJ1-4
size: -
length: 15
DNA: TGCGCCAGCAGCCTGGGAGGGACAGGACGTGAAAAACTGTTTTTT
CDR3: CASSLGGTGREKLFF

V: TRBV10-3
D: -
J: TRBJ2-7
size: -
length: 11
DNA: TGTGCCACCGCCCGCGACTACGAGCAGTACTTC
CDR3: CATARDYEQYF

V: TRBV2
D: -
J: TRBJ1-2
size: -
length: 11
DNA: TGTGCCAGCAGTGCCAGAGGGCCCGCGGCCTTC
CDR3: CASSARGPAAF

V: TRBV4-2
D: -
J: TRBJ2-2
size: few
length: 14
DNA: TGTGCCAGCAGCCAAGAATATGACACCGGGGAGCTGTTTTTT
CDR3: CASSQEYDTGELFF

V: TRBV18
D: TRBD2
J: TRBJ2-1
size: -
length: 13
DNA: TGTGCCAGCTCCCCGCGCCGGGGGGGTGAGCAGTTCTTC
CDR3: CASSPRRGGEQFF

V: TRBV6-5
D: -
J: TRBJ1-4
size: -
length: 10
DNA: TGTGCCAGGGGAGGGGAAAAACTGTTTTTT
CDR3: CARGGEKLFF

V: TRBV6-6
D: TRBD2
J: TRBJ2-1
size: -
length: 15
DNA: TGTGCCAGCACCTCTCCGGGAGGCTCCTACAATGAGCAGTTCTTC
CDR3: CASTSPGGSYNEQFF

V: TRBV4-3
D: TRBD1
J: TRBJ1-1
size: -
length: 14
DNA: TGCGCCAGCAGGGGACAGGGTCTACTGGGTGAAGCTTTCTTT
CDR3: CASRGQGLLGEAFF

V: TRBV6-2/TRBV6-3
D: -
J: TRBJ2-1
size: once
length: 13
DNA: TGTGCCAGCAGCTTCAGGGACTACAATGAGCAGTTCTTC
CDR3: CASSFRDYNEQFF

V: TRBV19
D: -
J: TRBJ1-2
size: -
length: 13
DNA: TGTGCCAGTAGTTTTGCAGCTAACTATGGCTACACCTTC
CDR3: CASSFAANYGYTF

V: TRBV4-2
D: TRBD2
J: TRBJ2-5
size: -
length: 19
DNA: TGTGCCAGCAGCCCTGGAATGGGGCTAGCGGGAATGTACCAAGAGACCCAGTACTTC
CDR3: CASSPGMGLAGMYQETQYF

V: TRBV2
D: TRBD2
J: TRBJ2-1
size: -
length: 15
DNA: TGTGCCAGCAGTGGGACTAGCGGGGCTAACAATGAGCAGTTCTTC
CDR3: CASSGTSGANNEQFF

V: TRBV19
D: TRBD1
J: TRBJ1-1
size: -
length: 15
DNA: TGTGCCAGTAGTTCAGGAGGACAGGGTGTGACTGAAGCTTTCTTT
CDR3: CASSSGGQGVTEAFF

V: TRBV12-5
D: TRBD2
J: TRBJ2-7
size: -
length: 14
DNA: TGTGCTAGTGGAGAGAGCGGGGGGAGGGAGGAGCAGTACTTC
CDR3: CASGESGGREEQYF

V: TRBV19
D: -
J: TRBJ1-3
size: few
length: 15
DNA: TGTGCCAGTAGTGCGGGACGGAGCTCTGGAAACACCATATATTTT
CDR3: CASSAGRSSGNTIYF